These 10 T cell receptor beta chains share one sample of origin, sequenced in a study of cytomegalovirus exposure and HLA in healthy donors. With 60 Vbeta and 13 Jbeta primers, the PCR was carried out. Profiled with immunoSEQ multiplex PCR; TCRdb holds only in-frame clones, not every one. The data contain some 130,000 clones, approximately 74% of them seen just once; the ten biggest clones take up 5.5% to 8%. Sequenced sample: PBMCs. The receptors originated from a male donor in good health and CMV-seronegative.

The chain has TRBV4-1 and TRBJ1-4; unclear D gene. This CDR3 spans 15 amino acids. Germline CDR1 and CDR2: MGHRA and YSYEKL. V was pared by 4 bases and J by 5 bases, with 14 bases between. The CDR3 loop is CASSPPPGLNEKLFF. The CDR3 DNA reads as TGCGCCAGCAGCCCCCCCCCGGGTCTCAATGAAAAACTGTTTTTT.

The rearrangement links TRBV7-9 to TRBJ2-5; 10 nucleotides align to TRBD2. The J call may be mistaken, given a closer DNA end match to TRBJ2-7. Germline CDR1 and CDR2: SEHNR and FQNEAQ (reference sequence). CDR3 length equals 16 residues. In nucleotides, the CDR3 is TGTGCCAGCAGCTTAGCGCGGGGACTAGCGTTGCACGAGCAGTACTTC. Its translation is CASSLARGLALHEQYF.

V and J are TRBV6-5 and TRBJ2-5, with 12 bases aligning to TRBD2. CDR1 and CDR2 from the germline V gene are MNHEY and SVGAGI. The V gene end was trimmed by 5 bases and the J gene end by 5 bases; junction bases not matched to a gene: 6. The CDR3 is 15 amino acids. The CDR3 spells CASSKTSGGAETQYF. The CDR3 coding sequence is TGTGCCAGCAGTAAGACTAGCGGGGGAGCGGAGACCCAGTACTTC.

The chain combines TRBV7-6 with TRBJ1-5; 7 bases are shared with TRBD1. The germline gives CDR1 SGHVS, CDR2 FNYEAQ. The CDR3 spans 14 residues. V shed 1 base and J 7 bases; nucleotides not matched to a gene: 4. The CDR3 DNA reads as TGTGCCAGCAGCTTAGGACAGGGCGGACAGCCCCAGCATTTT. It codes for CASSLGQGGQPQHF.

The CDR3 region has the DNA TGCGCCAGCAGCTTGGAGGCAGGTCTCACCGGGGAGCTGTTTTTT. This sequence encodes CASSLEAGLTGELFF. The chain is built from TRBV5-1 and TRBJ2-2; the D is unclear. CDR3 length equals 15 residues. The ends were cut back, 0 bases at V and 4 bases at J, with 10 bases in the middle. From germline, CDR1 is SGHRS and CDR2 YFSETQ.

This chain links TRBV19 with TRBJ1-1, with D possibly being TRBD1 (6 bases). This CDR3 has 16 residues. Germline V gene data show CDR1 as LNHDA and CDR2 as SQIVND (reference sequence). Trimming took off 4 bases at V and 0 bases at J, with 15 bases between the two ends. The CDR3 DNA is TGTGCCAGTAGTAAGGGCGGGGGCCTCCTGAACACTGAAGCTTTCTTT. Encoded protein: CASSKGGGLLNTEAFF.

The chain is built from TRBV6-1 and TRBJ1-2; 9 bases line up with TRBD1. Germline assignment: CDR1 MNHNS and CDR2 SASEGT. V was pared by 4 bases and J by 14 bases, with 11 bases of the junction left unmatched. The length of the CDR3 is 13 residues. CDR3: CASSGDRALSGTF. As DNA, the CDR3 is TGTGCCAGCAGTGGGGACAGGGCGCTCTCGGGAACCTTC.

V usage is TRBV6-4 and J usage is TRBJ2-2; D gene unclear. The V end was cut by 4 bases, the J end by 3 bases, with 6 bases between. Germline CDR1 reads MRHNA; CDR2 reads SNTAGT. CDR3 length: 13 residues. This CDR3 reads CASSVGHTGELFF. The CDR3 coding sequence is TGTGCCAGCAGTGTTGGCCACACCGGGGAGCTGTTTTTT.

This clone was counted once. Other DNA sequences from this sample encode an identical CDR3 as well. The rearrangement joins TRBV28 to TRBJ1-4; no firm D call. CDR3 length: 17 residues. CDR1 and CDR2 from the germline V gene are MDHEN and SYDVKM. V was shortened by 0 bases and J by 2 bases, with 13 bases between the two germline ends. In nucleotides, the CDR3 is TGTGCCAGCAGTTTATGGAGTTTAAGCGCGACTAATGAAAAACTGTTTTTT. Its translation: CASSLWSLSATNEKLFF.

Points on this clone: A junction end diverges from the germline sequence, so it may reflect a read error. V gene TRBV5-4 combines with J gene TRBJ1-1, with a weak D call TRBD1 (5 bases). CDR3 length equals 17 residues. The germline gives CDR1 SGHNT, CDR2 YYREEE (reference sequence). The chain's CDR3 is CASSQELGRVANTEAFF. The CDR3 bases are TGCGCCAGCAGCCAAGAACTCGGCAGGGTGGCGAACACTGAAGCTTTCTTT.